This T cell receptor beta chain was observed in a study of T-cell memory formation after mild COVID-19. Whole-study results and caveats: Mainly in CM and EM were contracting CD4+ clones; CD8+ were in EMRA. Clones contracting day 15 to 85 were balanced CD4/CD8; later expanders leaned CD4+.

Barcoded TCR alpha and TCR beta cDNA libraries with UMIs came from 5'RACE using constant-segment primers. Each CDR3 protein gets one entry after TCRdb re-called the 5' RACE reads with MiXCR. Among about 440,000 distinct CDR3 sequences listed, about 20% were seen once. This clonotype turned up a few times. As yet, its antigen is unknown. The TCR comes from an adult woman who had mild COVID-19 (a few samples of this study predate the infection). Cell type and time point are not known. Material: PBMCs or a T cell subset sorted from them (not recorded which).

The CDR3 region is CASSFSYRVNIQYF. In DNA form, the CDR3 reads TGTGCCAGCAGCTTTTCCTACAGGGTAAACATTCAGTACTTC. The chain employs TRBV5-6 and TRBJ2-4, with TRBD1 as a possible D gene (6 bases). V was trimmed by 2 bases and J by 6 bases, leaving 12 bases between them. The CDR3 is 14 residues long. Looked up from germline, CDR1 is SGHDT and CDR2 is YYEEEE.